Listed below are T cell receptor beta chains from one sample, sequenced in a study of blood T cell repertoires in COVID-19. TCRdb keeps only in-frame clones here, not all; method: immunoSEQ multiplex PCR. This sample has about 76,000 clones; roughly 84% occur once, and the top ten carry about 30%. The specimen sequenced was peripheral blood. The source of these receptors is a woman of 80 years or more with active or convalescent COVID-19. Each CDR3 is given with its conserved first and last residue. Each record gives: V gene, D gene, J gene, clone size, CDR3 protein, CDR3 DNA. The D gene is left open where the match is weak. Size is stated for part of the rows, as once, few or many counts, or as a class when the clone is expanded.

>TRBV7-2|-|TRBJ2-7|-
CASSALTLTRREQYF
TGTGCCAGCAGCGCACTAACGTTAACCCGTCGCGAGCAGTACTTC
>TRBV7-2|-|TRBJ2-2|-
CASSLRVRPANTGELFF
TGTGCCAGCAGCTTACGTGTTCGTCCGGCGAACACCGGGGAGCTGTTTTTT
>TRBV21-1|-|TRBJ1-6|-
CASSKGRGPPLHF
TGTGCCAGCAGCAAGGGGCGGGGTCCACCCCTCCACTTT
>TRBV18|-|TRBJ2-1|-
CASSPPEGPLYNEQFF
TGTGCCAGCTCACCACCGGAGGGCCCCCTCTACAATGAGCAGTTCTTC
>TRBV9|-|TRBJ2-3|-
CASSVGLVSSDTQYF
TGTGCCAGCAGCGTAGGGCTAGTGAGTTCAGATACGCAGTATTTT
>TRBV10-2|-|TRBJ2-7|-
CASSMTGFSYEQYF
TGCGCCAGCAGTATGACAGGCTTTTCCTACGAGCAGTACTTC
>TRBV10-3|-|TRBJ1-2|-
CAITQDQGGYTF
TGTGCCATCACCCAAGATCAGGGTGGCTACACCTTC
>TRBV25-1|TRBD1|TRBJ2-1|few
CASSRQGYNEQFF
TGTGCCAGCAGCCGACAGGGCTACAATGAGCAGTTCTTC
>TRBV6-1|TRBD1|TRBJ1-1|-
CASSETPGQMNTEAFF
TGTGCCAGCAGTGAGACCCCGGGACAGATGAACACTGAAGCTTTCTTT
>TRBV6-5|TRBD1|TRBJ1-5|-
CATRQGNQPQHF
TGTGCCACCCGACAGGGGAATCAGCCCCAGCATTTT
>TRBV6-2/TRBV6-3|-|TRBJ2-7|once
CASSDLSGFDEQYF
TGTGCCAGCAGTGACTTATCAGGGTTCGACGAGCAGTACTTC
>TRBV3-1/TRBV3-2|-|TRBJ2-1|few
CASSQEKRAATYNEQFF
TGTGCCAGCAGCCAAGAAAAGAGGGCTGCAACCTACAATGAGCAGTTCTTC
>TRBV7-2|TRBD1|TRBJ1-3|-
CASSPGTAGNTIYF
TGTGCCAGCAGCCCAGGGACAGCAGGAAACACCATATATTTT
>TRBV11-2|-|TRBJ1-1|-
CASSPRGNTEAFF
TGTGCCAGCAGCCCAAGGGGGAACACTGAAGCTTTCTTT
>TRBV7-2|TRBD2|TRBJ2-3|-
CASSPRTSGLGDTQYF
TGTGCCAGCAGCCCAAGGACTAGCGGACTAGGGGATACGCAGTATTTT
>TRBV5-6|-|TRBJ2-3|-
CASSLAFRGSNTDTQYF
TGTGCCAGCAGCTTGGCCTTCAGGGGATCCAACACAGATACGCAGTATTTT
>TRBV30|-|TRBJ1-2|-
CAWALRGLYGYTF
TGTGCCTGGGCCCTGCGTGGACTCTATGGCTACACCTTC
>TRBV4-3|-|TRBJ1-2|once
CASSVGSRNGYGYTF
TGCGCCAGCAGCGTAGGGAGTCGGAATGGGTATGGCTACACCTTC
>TRBV2|-|TRBJ2-1|-
CASSGTGAPYNEQFF
TGTGCCAGCAGTGGGACGGGAGCCCCCTACAATGAGCAGTTCTTC
>TRBV3-1/TRBV3-2|TRBD1|TRBJ2-7|-
CASSQDRDRFTYEQYF
TGTGCCAGCAGCCAAGACCGGGACAGGTTCACCTACGAGCAGTACTTC
>TRBV7-9|-|TRBJ2-4|-
CASSLDDPTVNIQYF
TGTGCCAGCAGCTTGGATGACCCGACAGTAAACATTCAGTACTTC
>TRBV18|TRBD1|TRBJ1-1|once
CASTPGTGDYTEAFF
TGTGCCAGCACGCCCGGGACAGGGGATTACACTGAAGCTTTCTTT
>TRBV29-1|-|TRBJ2-5|-
CSAMPWNLVQETQYF
TGCAGCGCCATGCCCTGGAATCTAGTACAAGAGACCCAGTACTTC
>TRBV18|-|TRBJ2-1|-
CASSPPGGGSYNEQFF
TGTGCCAGCTCACCACCAGGAGGCGGCTCCTACAATGAGCAGTTCTTC
>TRBV30|-|TRBJ1-3|-
CAWAGIRPPPIYF
TGTGCCTGGGCAGGGATTAGACCCCCCCCCATATATTTT
>TRBV5-1|-|TRBJ1-1|-
CASSTQAPGTEAFF
TGCGCCAGCAGCACCCAAGCCCCGGGAACTGAAGCTTTCTTT
>TRBV6-2/TRBV6-3|-|TRBJ1-2|-
CASSYRTDYGYTF
TGTGCCAGCAGTTACAGGACAGATTATGGCTACACCTTC
>TRBV24-1|TRBD1|TRBJ2-3|-
CATSDLHLDREADTQYF
TGTGCCACCAGTGATTTGCATTTGGACAGGGAGGCAGATACGCAGTATTTT
>TRBV5-4|-|TRBJ2-3|-
CASSLVGSTDTQYF
TGTGCCAGCAGCTTGGTGGGCAGCACAGATACGCAGTATTTT
>TRBV5-4|TRBD1|TRBJ2-2|-
CASSLGTGFTGELFF
TGTGCCAGCAGCTTGGGGACAGGGTTCACCGGGGAGCTGTTTTTT
>TRBV7-2|TRBD2|TRBJ2-7|-
CASSSRGTDIYEQYF
TGTGCCAGCAGCTCGCGGGGGACGGACATCTACGAGCAGTACTTC
>TRBV21-1|-|TRBJ2-1|once
CASEYGGVNNEQFF
TGTGCCAGCGAGTATGGCGGGGTCAACAATGAGCAGTTCTTC
>TRBV27|TRBD1|TRBJ2-7|once
CASSLATGTATYEQYF
TGTGCCAGCAGCCTCGCTACCGGGACAGCTACCTACGAGCAGTACTTC
>TRBV19|-|TRBJ1-5|once
CASSIQPPGQPQHF
TGTGCCAGTAGTATCCAACCCCCGGGTCAGCCCCAGCATTTT
>TRBV18|-|TRBJ1-1|-
CASSPGTGVNAEAFF
TGTGCCAGCTCACCCGGGACGGGGGTTAACGCTGAAGCTTTCTTT
>TRBV15|-|TRBJ1-2|-
CATSSPLGQTLYYGYTF
TGTGCCACCAGCAGTCCCCTTGGACAGACGCTTTACTATGGCTACACCTTC
>TRBV5-4|TRBD2|TRBJ2-1|-
CASSLQSGGGNEQFF
TGTGCCAGCAGCTTGCAAAGCGGGGGAGGCAATGAGCAGTTCTTC
>TRBV7-9|TRBD1|TRBJ2-7|-
CASSEGAPRDEQYF
TGTGCCAGCAGCGAGGGGGCGCCCCGGGACGAGCAGTACTTC
>TRBV5-1|-|TRBJ1-2|-
CASSLGRVGGYTF
TGCGCCAGCAGCTTGGGCAGGGTCGGTGGCTACACCTTC
>TRBV5-1|TRBD2|TRBJ2-3|few
CASSLEAGTSGGLQYF
TGCGCCAGCAGCTTGGAGGCCGGGACTAGCGGGGGGTTGCAGTATTTT
>TRBV6-6|TRBD1|TRBJ2-5|-
CASSYPGQEETQYF
TGTGCCAGCAGTTACCCGGGACAGGAAGAGACCCAGTACTTC
>TRBV7-2|-|TRBJ1-3|-
CASSPQTGSGNTIYF
TGTGCCAGCAGCCCTCAGACGGGCTCTGGAAACACCATATATTTT
>TRBV3-1/TRBV3-2|-|TRBJ1-1|-
CASSQGQLTEAFF
TGTGCCAGCAGCCAAGGACAGCTCACTGAAGCTTTCTTT
>TRBV2|TRBD1|TRBJ2-7|-
CASRAGQGGFYEQYF
TGTGCCAGCAGGGCGGGACAGGGGGGTTTCTACGAGCAGTACTTC
>TRBV7-9|-|TRBJ1-4|-
CASSLVGRGDEKLFF
TGTGCCAGCAGCTTAGTAGGACGGGGGGATGAAAAACTGTTTTTT
>TRBV3-1/TRBV3-2|-|TRBJ2-2|-
CASSQRQRDTGITGELFF
TGTGCCAGCAGCCAAAGGCAGAGGGATACCGGGATCACCGGGGAGCTGTTTTTT
>TRBV23-1|TRBD1|TRBJ1-4|-
CASSLASGTGGVPANEKLFF
TGCGCCAGCAGTCTCGCTAGCGGGACAGGGGGGGTTCCGGCTAATGAAAAACTGTTTTTT
>TRBV10-3|TRBD2|TRBJ2-3|-
CAISEWLAVTDTQYF
TGTGCCATCAGTGAGTGGCTAGCGGTCACAGATACGCAGTATTTT
>TRBV19|-|TRBJ1-5|-
CATTAGSNQPQHF
TGTGCCACCACCGCGGGTAGCAATCAGCCCCAGCATTTT
>TRBV6-2/TRBV6-3|-|TRBJ1-5|-
CASSYPRQPQHF
TGTGCCAGCAGTTACCCCCGGCAGCCCCAGCATTTT
>TRBV24-1|TRBD1|TRBJ1-2|-
CAIQSGTGVGGYTF
TGTGCCATCCAATCCGGGACAGGGGTCGGCGGCTACACCTTC
>TRBV28|-|TRBJ1-4|-
CASSLSTNEKLFF
TGTGCCAGCAGCCTCTCAACTAATGAAAAACTGTTTTTT
>TRBV19|-|TRBJ1-5|-
CASNGGTTGGQPQHF
TGTGCCAGTAACGGGGGGACCACAGGCGGTCAGCCCCAGCATTTT
>TRBV20-1|TRBD2|TRBJ2-1|-
CSASRAGGSFEQFF
TGCAGTGCTAGTAGGGCGGGGGGGAGTTTTGAGCAGTTCTTC